A selection of T cell receptor beta chains follows, all from one sample in a study of blood T cell repertoires in COVID-19. Profiled with immunoSEQ multiplex PCR; TCRdb holds only in-frame clones, not every one. The repertoire holds 130,000 or so clones, with about 80% as singletons. The specimen was PBMCs or T cells enriched from blood (not recorded which). The receptor source for this set is a man aged 45-65 years who had recovered from COVID-19. Each CDR3 is given with its conserved first and last residue. D genes are given only for firm matches. The size field is filled for only some rows; it gives once, few, many or a size class.

J | D | V | size | DNA | CDR3
TRBJ2-5 | NA | TRBV7-3 | NA | TGTGCCAGCGGCCCAAACTCAGGGTACCAAGAGACCCAGTACTTC | CASGPNSGYQETQYF
TRBJ1-2 | NA | TRBV7-9 | NA | TGTGCCAGCAGCCCGCGCCGCCAGGGGTCGAAGGACTATGGCTACACCTTC | CASSPRRQGSKDYGYTF
TRBJ1-1 | TRBD1 | TRBV18 | NA | TGTGCCAGCTCACCTCCCGCCGGGACAGGGAACACTGAAGCTTTCTTT | CASSPPAGTGNTEAFF
TRBJ1-6 | TRBD1 | TRBV5-1 | once | TGCGCCAGCAGCGCGACAGGGGTGTTAGGCTCACCCCTCCACTTT | CASSATGVLGSPLHF
TRBJ1-4 | NA | TRBV27 | once | TGTGCCAGCAGTCATGGCAGGGGAAGGGAAAAACTGTTTTTT | CASSHGRGREKLFF
TRBJ1-5 | TRBD1 | TRBV10-3 | NA | TGTGCCATCAGTGAGTCGAACAGGGGGAGCAATCAGCCCCAGCATTTT | CAISESNRGSNQPQHF
TRBJ2-7 | TRBD1 | TRBV5-1 | NA | TGCGCCAGCAGTCCGGGACAGGTGAGCTCCTACGAGCAGTACTTC | CASSPGQVSSYEQYF
TRBJ1-6 | TRBD1 | TRBV7-3 | NA | TGTGCCAGCAGCTTGACAGGGGGCTCGTCTAATTCACCCCTCCACTTT | CASSLTGGSSNSPLHF
TRBJ1-6 | TRBD1 | TRBV6-5 | NA | TGTGCCAGCAGTTTTACTTCAGGGGGCGGTAATTCACCCCTCCACTTT | CASSFTSGGGNSPLHF
TRBJ2-3 | TRBD2 | TRBV2 | NA | TGTGCCAGCAGTGAGCTGTTCGGGGGGGCAGATACGCAGTATTTT | CASSELFGGADTQYF
TRBJ1-1 | TRBD1 | TRBV5-4 | NA | TGTGCCAGCAGCTTGCCGCCCGGACAGGGGGCGACTGAAGCTTTCTTT | CASSLPPGQGATEAFF
TRBJ1-1 | NA | TRBV3-1/TRBV3-2 | NA | TGTGCCAGCAGCCCGGGTGGGAACACTGAAGCTTTCTTT | CASSPGGNTEAFF
TRBJ1-1 | TRBD1 | TRBV7-2 | few | TGTGCCAGCAGCTTATCCGGACAGGGTAAAACTGAAGCTTTCTTT | CASSLSGQGKTEAFF
TRBJ2-3 | NA | TRBV30 | few | TGTGCCTGGACCGGGAATTTAATCACAGATACGCAGTATTTT | CAWTGNLITDTQYF
TRBJ1-4 | TRBD1 | TRBV5-1 | once | TGCGCCAGCAGCTCTGGGGGACAGAGAAATGAAAAACTGTTTTTT | CASSSGGQRNEKLFF
TRBJ2-2 | NA | TRBV2 | NA | TGTGCCAGCAGTGGTCGGGTCCCCGGGGAGCTGTTTTTT | CASSGRVPGELFF
TRBJ2-5 | NA | TRBV29-1 | NA | TGCAGCGGACAACAGGATACCTCGGAAGAGACCCAGTACTTC | CSGQQDTSEETQYF
TRBJ1-2 | NA | TRBV19 | few | TGTGCCAGTAGTGTCTCCTCCTACGTTTACACCTTC | CASSVSSYVYTF
TRBJ1-1 | NA | TRBV5-1 | NA | TGCGCCAGCAGCCTGGGCGGGCCCCGTGAAGCTTTCTTT | CASSLGGPREAFF
TRBJ1-2 | NA | TRBV7-8 | NA | TGTGCCAGCAGCTTAGGAGTCAGGGGATCTAACTATGGCTACACCTTC | CASSLGVRGSNYGYTF
TRBJ1-5 | NA | TRBV4-1 | NA | TGCGCCAGCAGCCAAGATGAAGTTAACAGCCGAGCCCAGCATTTT | CASSQDEVNSRAQHF
TRBJ2-7 | NA | TRBV18 | NA | TGTGCCAGCTCCGGGACATCCTACGAGCAGTACTTC | CASSGTSYEQYF
TRBJ2-3 | TRBD1 | TRBV9 | once | TGTGCCAGCAGCGTAGCCGGGACAGGGGCCAGCACAGATACGCAGTATTTT | CASSVAGTGASTDTQYF
TRBJ1-4 | TRBD1 | TRBV6-6 | NA | TGTGCCAGCAGTCGGAGGACAGGGTCAATTGCAACTAATGAAAAACTGTTTTTT | CASSRRTGSIATNEKLFF
TRBJ1-6 | NA | TRBV12-2 | NA | TGTGCAAGTCGCTTAGTGCGGACAGGGTTAAATAATTCACCCCTCCACTTT | CASRLVRTGLNNSPLHF
TRBJ1-6 | NA | TRBV27 | NA | TGTGCCAGCAGTTTAAGGCCAGGGATTTCACCCCTCCACTTT | CASSLRPGISPLHF
TRBJ1-1 | NA | TRBV18 | NA | TGTGCCACTTCGTCTATGCGCGGGGGGGTCATGAACACTGAAGCTTTCTTT | CATSSMRGGVMNTEAFF
TRBJ2-3 | TRBD1 | TRBV10-3 | NA | TGTGCCATCACTACCGGGACAGGCCCCACAGATACGCAGTATTTT | CAITTGTGPTDTQYF
TRBJ1-1 | NA | TRBV7-8 | few | TGTGCCAGCAGCTTAGTGTGGGACATGAACACTGAAGCTTTCTTT | CASSLVWDMNTEAFF
TRBJ2-1 | NA | TRBV6-6 | few | TGTGCCAGCACCCTTAAGGGGGAAGGGGAGTTCTTC | CASTLKGEGEFF
TRBJ1-1 | TRBD1 | TRBV6-5 | NA | TGTGCCAGCAGTTACGGGACAGGGGTCTCGGCTTTCTTT | CASSYGTGVSAFF
TRBJ2-3 | TRBD2 | TRBV19 | NA | TGTGCCAGTAGTATCGCCGGGACTAGATCAACAGATACGCAGTATTTT | CASSIAGTRSTDTQYF
TRBJ1-5 | NA | TRBV11-2 | NA | TGTGCCAGCAGCTCGTTTAGCAATCAGCCCCAGCATTTT | CASSSFSNQPQHF
TRBJ1-1 | NA | TRBV7-2 | NA | TGTGCCAGCAGCCCGCGACAGTCGATTAACACTGAAGCTTTCTTT | CASSPRQSINTEAFF
TRBJ2-2 | TRBD1 | TRBV7-6 | NA | TGTGCCAGCAGCCGGGGACAGGGGGGCACCGGGGAGCTGTTTTTT | CASSRGQGGTGELFF
TRBJ2-2 | TRBD1 | TRBV9 | NA | TGTGCCAGCAGCACCACTACAGGGGCCGGCGGGGAGCTGTTTTTT | CASSTTTGAGGELFF
TRBJ2-5 | NA | TRBV30 | NA | TGTGCCTGGGGGGGAGGAGAGACCCAGTACTTC | CAWGGGETQYF
TRBJ2-2 | TRBD2 | TRBV19 | NA | TGTGCCAGTAGTACGGGACTAGCGGGGGGCAGCTTGGGGACCGGGGAGCTGTTTTTT | CASSTGLAGGSLGTGELFF
TRBJ2-3 | NA | TRBV25-1 | NA | TGTGCCAGCAGTGAATATCCGGGGGGCGGGGATACGCAGTATTTT | CASSEYPGGGDTQYF
TRBJ2-2 | TRBD2 | TRBV28 | NA | TGTGCCAGCAGTTCGAGCGGGGGCGATGACGGGGAGCTGTTTTTT | CASSSSGGDDGELFF
TRBJ1-4 | TRBD1 | TRBV18 | NA | TGTGCCAGCTCAAACGAGGACAGGAATAATGAAAAACTGTTTTTT | CASSNEDRNNEKLFF
TRBJ1-1 | NA | TRBV7-9 | NA | TGTGCCAGCAGTCGGGACACCACTGAAGCTTTCTTT | CASSRDTTEAFF
TRBJ1-4 | TRBD1 | TRBV28 | NA | TGTGCCAGCACCCCAGGGGGCAGAACTAATGAAAAACTGTTTTTT | CASTPGGRTNEKLFF
TRBJ2-3 | NA | TRBV19 | NA | TGTGCCAGTAGTATAGACGGCAGACAATATACAGATACGCAGTATTTT | CASSIDGRQYTDTQYF
TRBJ1-1 | NA | TRBV2 | NA | TGTGCCAGCAGTCCTTCGGGTGGGTTCACTGAAGCTTTCTTT | CASSPSGGFTEAFF
TRBJ1-1 | TRBD1 | TRBV7-2 | NA | TGTGCCAGCAGCTTAGTCGCAGGGGGGCACACTGAAGCTTTCTTT | CASSLVAGGHTEAFF
TRBJ2-5 | TRBD1 | TRBV5-4 | NA | TGTGCCAGCAGGGGGACAGGGGGTTACCAAGAGACCCAGTACTTC | CASRGTGGYQETQYF
TRBJ1-6 | TRBD1 | TRBV28 | NA | TGTGCCAGCAGTCTACCGGACAGGGCGAATTCACCCCTCCACTTT | CASSLPDRANSPLHF